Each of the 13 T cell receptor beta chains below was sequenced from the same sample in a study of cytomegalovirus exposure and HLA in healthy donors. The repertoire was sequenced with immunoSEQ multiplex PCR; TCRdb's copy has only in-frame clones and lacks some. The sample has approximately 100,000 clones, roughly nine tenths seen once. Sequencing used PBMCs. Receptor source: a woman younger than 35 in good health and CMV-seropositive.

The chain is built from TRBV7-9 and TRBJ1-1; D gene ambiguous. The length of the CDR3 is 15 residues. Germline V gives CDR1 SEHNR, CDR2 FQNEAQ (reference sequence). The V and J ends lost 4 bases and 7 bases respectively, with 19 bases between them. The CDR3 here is CASSSHLEEDVEAFF. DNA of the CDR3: TGTGCCAGCAGCTCCCACCTAGAGGAAGATGTTGAAGCTTTCTTT.

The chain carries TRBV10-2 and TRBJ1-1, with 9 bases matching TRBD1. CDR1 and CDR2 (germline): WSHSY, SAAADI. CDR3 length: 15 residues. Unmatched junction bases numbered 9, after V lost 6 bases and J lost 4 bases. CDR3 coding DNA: TGCGCCAGCAGGGGGGACAGGGCCCACTCCACTGAAGCTTTCTTT. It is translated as CASRGDRAHSTEAFF.

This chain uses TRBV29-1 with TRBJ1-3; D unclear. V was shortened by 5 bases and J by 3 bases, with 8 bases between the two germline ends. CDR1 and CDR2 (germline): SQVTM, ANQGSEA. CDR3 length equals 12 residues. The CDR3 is CSVHLSGNTIYF. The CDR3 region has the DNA TGCAGCGTTCACCTAAGTGGAAACACCATATATTTT.

CDR3 bases: TGTGCCAGCAGGGCCAAGACAGGGCTAAGCACAGATACGCAGTATTTT. Translated, it gives CASRAKTGLSTDTQYF. This chain joins TRBV6-4 and TRBJ2-3; 7 bases agree with TRBD1. V lost 6 bases and J lost 0; bases outside the gene matches: 9. This CDR3 has 16 residues. In germline, CDR1 is MRHNA, CDR2 SNTAGT.

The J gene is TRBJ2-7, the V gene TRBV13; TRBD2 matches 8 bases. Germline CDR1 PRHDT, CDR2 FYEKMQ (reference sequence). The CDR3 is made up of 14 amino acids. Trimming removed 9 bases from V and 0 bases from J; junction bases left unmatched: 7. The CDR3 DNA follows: TGTGCCAGTGGCGGGGGGCAAAGCTCCTACGAGCAGTACTTC. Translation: CASGGGQSSYEQYF.

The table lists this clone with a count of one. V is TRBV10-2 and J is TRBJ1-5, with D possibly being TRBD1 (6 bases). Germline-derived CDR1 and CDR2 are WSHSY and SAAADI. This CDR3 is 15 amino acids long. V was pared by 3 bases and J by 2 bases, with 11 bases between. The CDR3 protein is CASSELPGGNQPQHF. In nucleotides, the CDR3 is TGCGCCAGCAGTGAATTGCCAGGGGGCAATCAGCCCCAGCATTTT.

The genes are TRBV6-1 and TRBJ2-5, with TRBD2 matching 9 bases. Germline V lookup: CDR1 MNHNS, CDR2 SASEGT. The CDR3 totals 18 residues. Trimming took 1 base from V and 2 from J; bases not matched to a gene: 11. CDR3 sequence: CASSEGFSRAGGQETQYF. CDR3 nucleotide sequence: TGTGCCAGCAGTGAAGGGTTTTCTCGGGCGGGGGGGCAAGAGACCCAGTACTTC.

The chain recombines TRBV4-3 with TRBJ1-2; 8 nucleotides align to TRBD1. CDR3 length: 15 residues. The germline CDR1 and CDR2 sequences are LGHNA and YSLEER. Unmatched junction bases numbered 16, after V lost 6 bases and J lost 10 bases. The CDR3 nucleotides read TGCGCCAGCAGTGTTAGGACAGGGTCACTTATGGCCTACACCTTC. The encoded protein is CASSVRTGSLMAYTF.

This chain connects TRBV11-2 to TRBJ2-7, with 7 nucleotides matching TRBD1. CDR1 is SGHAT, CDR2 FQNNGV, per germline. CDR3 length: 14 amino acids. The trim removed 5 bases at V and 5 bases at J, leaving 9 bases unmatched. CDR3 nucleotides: TGTGCCAGCAGCCCTACTCGGACAGGCCACGAGCAGTACTTC. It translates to CASSPTRTGHEQYF.

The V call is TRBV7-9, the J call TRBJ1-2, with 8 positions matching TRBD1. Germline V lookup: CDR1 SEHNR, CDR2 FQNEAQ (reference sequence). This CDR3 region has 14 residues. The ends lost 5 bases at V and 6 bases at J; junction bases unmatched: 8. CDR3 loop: CASSRTGSGDGYTF. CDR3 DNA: TGTGCCAGCAGCCGGACAGGGAGCGGAGATGGCTACACCTTC. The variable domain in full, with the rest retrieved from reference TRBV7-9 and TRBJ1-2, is DTGVSQNPRHKITKRGQNVTFRCDPISEHNRLYWYRQTLGQGPEFLTYFQNEAQLEKSRLLSDRFSAERPKGSFSTLEIQRTEQGDSAMYLCASSRTGSGDGYTFGSGTRLTVV.

The CDR3 reads CASSFGPGTGELFF. CDR3 DNA sequence: TGTGCCAGCAGCTTTGGTCCGGGCACCGGGGAGCTGTTTTTT. The rearrangement links TRBV11-3 to TRBJ2-2; D not resolved. With 3 bases removed from V and 4 bases from J, the gap between germline ends came to 9 bases. The CDR3 has 14 residues. Germline values: CDR1 SGHNT, CDR2 YENEEA. The entire variable domain, with the rest obtained from reference TRBV11-3 and TRBJ2-2, is as follows: EAGVVQSPRYKIIEKKQPVAFWCNPISGHNTLYWYLQNLGQGPELLIRYENEEAVDDSQLPKDRFSAERLKGVDSTLKIQPAELGDSAVYLCASSFGPGTGELFFGEGSRLTVL.

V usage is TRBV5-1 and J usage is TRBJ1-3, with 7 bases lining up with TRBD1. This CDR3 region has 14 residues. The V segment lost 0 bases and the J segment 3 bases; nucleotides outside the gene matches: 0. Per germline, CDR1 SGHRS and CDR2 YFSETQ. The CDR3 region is CASSLDRGGNTIYF. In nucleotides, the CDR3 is TGCGCCAGCAGCTTGGACAGGGGTGGAAACACCATATATTTT.

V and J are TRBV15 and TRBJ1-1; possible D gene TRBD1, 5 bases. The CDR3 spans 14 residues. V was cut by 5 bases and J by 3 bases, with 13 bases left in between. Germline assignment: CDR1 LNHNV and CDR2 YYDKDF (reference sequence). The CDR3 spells CATSPGLPHTEAFF. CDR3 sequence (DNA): TGTGCCACCAGCCCAGGGCTGCCGCACACTGAAGCTTTCTTT.